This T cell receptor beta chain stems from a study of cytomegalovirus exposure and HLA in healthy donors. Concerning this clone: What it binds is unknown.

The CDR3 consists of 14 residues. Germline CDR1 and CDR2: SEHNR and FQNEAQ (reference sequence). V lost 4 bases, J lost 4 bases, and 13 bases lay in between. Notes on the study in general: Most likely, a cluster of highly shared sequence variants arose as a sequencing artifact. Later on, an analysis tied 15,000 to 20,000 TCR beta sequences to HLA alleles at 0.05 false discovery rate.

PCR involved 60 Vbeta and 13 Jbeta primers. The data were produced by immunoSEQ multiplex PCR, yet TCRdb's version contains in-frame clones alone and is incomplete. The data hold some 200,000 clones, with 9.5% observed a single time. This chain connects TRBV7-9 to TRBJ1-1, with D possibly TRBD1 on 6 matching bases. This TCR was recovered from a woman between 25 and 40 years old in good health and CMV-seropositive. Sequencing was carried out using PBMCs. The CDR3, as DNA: TGTGCCAGCAGCTCCAACAGGGTAACCACTGAAGCTTTCTTT. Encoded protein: CASSSNRVTTEAFF. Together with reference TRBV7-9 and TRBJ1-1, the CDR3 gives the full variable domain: DTGVSQNPRHKITKRGQNVTFRCDPISEHNRLYWYRQTLGQGPEFLTYFQNEAQLEKSRLLSDRFSAERPKGSFSTLEIQRTEQGDSAMYLCASSSNRVTTEAFFGQGTRLTVV.